Below, 10 T cell receptor beta chains from the same sample are listed, as sequenced in a study of neurological immune-mediated disorders. TCRdb fed the 5' RACE reads into MiXCR, producing one record per CDR3 protein. The data show fewer than 45,000 distinct CDR3 sequences, 2.5% seen once. Sequenced material: PBMCs. The receptors come from a young man with multiple sclerosis.

This clonotype was seen repeatedly, ten times or more. The V and J genes are TRBV5-1 and TRBJ1-5; D gene uncertain. Germline CDR1 reads SGHRS; CDR2 reads YFSETQ. CDR3 size: 15 residues. Trimming removed 0 bases from V and 1 base from J, with 8 bases in between. As DNA, the CDR3 is TGCGCCAGCAGCTTGGGGACTGGGAGCAATCAGCCCCAGCATTTT. It yields the protein CASSLGTGSNQPQHF.

This clonotype was counted many times. The V call is TRBV12-3 or TRBV12-4, the J call TRBJ2-7, with 7 bases fitting TRBD2. The CDR3 loop spans 15 amino acids. Trimming at V came to 2 bases and at J to 2 bases, leaving 6 bases not matched to a gene. This CDR3 reads CASSLSGEGPYEQYF. DNA for the CDR3: TGTGCCAGCAGTTTAAGCGGGGAGGGCCCCTACGAGCAGTACTTC.

This clonotype appeared many times. The genes are TRBV5-1 and TRBJ1-1; 7 bases are a match to TRBD1. V dropped 4 bases and J dropped 2; count of bases not matched to a gene: 11. Germline lookup yields CDR1 SGHRS and CDR2 YFSETQ. This CDR3 contains 16 residues. The CDR3, as DNA: TGCGCCAGCAGCCCAACCGGGACAGCTAGAAACACTGAAGCTTTCTTT. Translation gives CASSPTGTARNTEAFF.

This clonotype showed up many times. V is TRBV5-1 and J is TRBJ2-1, with D unclear. CDR1 SGHRS and CDR2 YFSETQ come from the germline V gene. This CDR3 has 13 amino acids. V was pared by 0 bases and J by 11 bases, with 12 bases between. CDR3 in DNA: TGCGCCAGCAGCTTGGACCTGGTTGAACAGCAGTTCTTC. Protein product: CASSLDLVEQQFF.

This clonotype was detected ten times or more. CDR3 nucleotide sequence: TGCGCCAGCAGCCAAGAGAAAGAGTACTACGAGCAGTACTTC. It codes for CASSQEKEYYEQYF. V gene TRBV4-3 combines with J gene TRBJ2-7, with no clear D. The V end was cut by 0 bases, the J end by 3 bases, with 9 bases between. There are 14 residues in the CDR3. Germline values: CDR1 LGHNA, CDR2 YSLEER.

This clonotype was observed many times. The V call is TRBV9, the J call TRBJ2-1; no definite D call. The CDR3 totals 15 residues. Trimming shortened V by 0 bases and J by 0 bases, and 7 bases separated the two germline ends. Germline V CDR1 and CDR2: SGDLS, YYNGEE. The CDR3: CASSVGVSSYNEQFF. CDR3 sequence (DNA): TGTGCCAGCAGCGTAGGGGTCAGCTCCTACAATGAGCAGTTCTTC.

This clonotype was seen repeatedly, ten times or more. V is TRBV12-3 or TRBV12-4 and J is TRBJ2-1, with D uncertain. The V end lost 2 bases, the J end lost 0 bases, and 11 bases lay between the germline ends. The length of the CDR3 is 16 residues. The CDR3 loop is CASSLRHSSSYNEQFF. In nucleotides, the CDR3 is TGTGCCAGCAGTTTACGGCACTCGAGCTCCTACAATGAGCAGTTCTTC.

The CDR3 sequence is CASSRGWAGYTYEQYF. CDR3 DNA: TGTGCCAGCAGTAGGGGATGGGCGGGTTATACCTACGAGCAGTACTTC. V is TRBV28 and J is TRBJ2-7; D possibly uses TRBD1 or TRBD2 (5 bases each). This CDR3 contains 16 residues. Germline V gene sequence: CDR1 MDHEN, CDR2 SYDVKM. V was clipped by 5 bases and J by 2 bases, with 19 bases between them.

The table lists this clonotype with many counts. The chain couples TRBV12-3 or TRBV12-4 to TRBJ2-1; TRBD2 is a possible D gene (5 bases). The V and J ends lost 5 bases and 7 bases respectively, with 9 bases between them. The CDR3 covers 12 residues. In DNA, the CDR3 is TGTGCCAGCAGTATACTAGGGAATGAGCAGTTCTTC. Its translation is CASSILGNEQFF.

At least ten counts were recorded for this clonotype. The chain carries TRBV6-5 and TRBJ1-4; D may be TRBD1 (5 bases). Trimming shortened V by 0 bases and J by 5 bases, and 22 bases separated the two germline ends. Germline CDR1 is MNHEY and CDR2 is SVGAGI. CDR3 length: 19 residues. CDR3 sequence (DNA): TGTGCCAGCAGTTACTCGACTGGCGGCGGTCGCAGGGTAAATGAAAAACTGTTTTTT. It translates to CASSYSTGGGRRVNEKLFF.